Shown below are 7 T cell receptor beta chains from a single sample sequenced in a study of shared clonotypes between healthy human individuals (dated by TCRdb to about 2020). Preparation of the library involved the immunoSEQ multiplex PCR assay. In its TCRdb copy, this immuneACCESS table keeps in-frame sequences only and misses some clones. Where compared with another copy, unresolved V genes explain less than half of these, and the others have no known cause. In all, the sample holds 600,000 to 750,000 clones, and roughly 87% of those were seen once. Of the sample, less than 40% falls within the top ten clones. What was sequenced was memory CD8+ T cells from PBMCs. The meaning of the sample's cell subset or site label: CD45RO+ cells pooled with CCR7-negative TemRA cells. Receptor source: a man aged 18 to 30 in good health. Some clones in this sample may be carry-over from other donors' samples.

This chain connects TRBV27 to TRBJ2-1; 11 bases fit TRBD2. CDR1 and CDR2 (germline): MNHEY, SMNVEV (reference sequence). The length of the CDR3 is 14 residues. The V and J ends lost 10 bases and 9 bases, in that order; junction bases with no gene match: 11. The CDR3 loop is CATHPLAGEGEQFF. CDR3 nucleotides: TGTGCCACCCACCCACTAGCGGGAGAGGGTGAGCAGTTCTTC.

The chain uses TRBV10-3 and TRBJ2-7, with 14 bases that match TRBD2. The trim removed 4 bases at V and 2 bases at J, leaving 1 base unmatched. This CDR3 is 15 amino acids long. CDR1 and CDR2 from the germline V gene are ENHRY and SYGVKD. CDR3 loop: CAISGGLAGAYEQYF. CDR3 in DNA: TGTGCCATCAGTGGGGGACTAGCGGGAGCCTACGAGCAGTACTTC.

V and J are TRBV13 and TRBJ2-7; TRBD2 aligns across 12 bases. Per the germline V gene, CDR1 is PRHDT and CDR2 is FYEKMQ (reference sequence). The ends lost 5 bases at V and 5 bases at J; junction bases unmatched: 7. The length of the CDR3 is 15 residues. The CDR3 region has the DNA TGTGCCAGCAGCACCCGACTAGCGGGAGTAAACGAGCAGTACTTC. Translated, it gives CASSTRLAGVNEQYF.

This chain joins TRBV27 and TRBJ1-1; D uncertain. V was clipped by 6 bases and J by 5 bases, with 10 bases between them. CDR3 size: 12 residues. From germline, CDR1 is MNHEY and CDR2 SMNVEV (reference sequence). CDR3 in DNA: TGTGCCAGCAGAAGGGCTCTGACTGAAGCTTTCTTT. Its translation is CASRRALTEAFF.

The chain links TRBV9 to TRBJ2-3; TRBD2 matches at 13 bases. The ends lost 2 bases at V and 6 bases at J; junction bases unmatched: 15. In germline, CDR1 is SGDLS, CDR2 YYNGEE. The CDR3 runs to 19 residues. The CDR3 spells CASSVGWRLAGGRADTQYF. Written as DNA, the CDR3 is TGTGCCAGCAGCGTGGGATGGAGACTAGCGGGAGGACGGGCGGATACGCAGTATTTT. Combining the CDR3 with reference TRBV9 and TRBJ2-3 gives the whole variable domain DSGVTQTPKHLITATGQRVTLRCSPRSGDLSVYWYQQSLDQGLQFLIQYYNGEERAKGNILERFSAQQFPDLHSELNLSSLELGDSALYFCASSVGWRLAGGRADTQYFGPGTRLTVL.

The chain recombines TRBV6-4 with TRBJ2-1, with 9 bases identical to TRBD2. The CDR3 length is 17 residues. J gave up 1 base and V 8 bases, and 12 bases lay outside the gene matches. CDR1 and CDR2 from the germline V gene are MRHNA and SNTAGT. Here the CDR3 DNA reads TGTGCCAGCGGTCCCCCGGCGGGAGGGCGGTCCTACAATGAGCAGTTCTTC. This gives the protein CASGPPAGGRSYNEQFF.

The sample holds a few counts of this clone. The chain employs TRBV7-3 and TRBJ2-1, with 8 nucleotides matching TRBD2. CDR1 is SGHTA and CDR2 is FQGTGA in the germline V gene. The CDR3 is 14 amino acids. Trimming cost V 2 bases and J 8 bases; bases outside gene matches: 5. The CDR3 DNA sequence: TGTGCCAGCAGCTTAGCGGGAGGTTTTGATGAGCAGTTCTTC. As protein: CASSLAGGFDEQFF. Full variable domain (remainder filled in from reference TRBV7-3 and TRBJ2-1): GAGVSQTPSNKVTEKGKYVELRCDPISGHTALYWYRQSLGQGPEFLIYFQGTGAADDSGLPNDRFFAVRPEGSVSTLKIQRTERGDSAVYLCASSLAGGFDEQFFGPGTRLTVL.